Shown below are 18 T cell receptor beta chains from a single sample sequenced in a study of blood T cell repertoires in COVID-19. TCRdb keeps only in-frame clones here, not all; method: immunoSEQ multiplex PCR. The data contain under 250,000 clones, nearly 95% of them singletons. The sample consisted of peripheral blood. The source of these receptors is a man in his thirties or forties with COVID-19, enrolled during active disease.

This clone was seen once. The gene calls are TRBV5-1 and TRBJ2-2, with 7 bases that match TRBD1. V was pared by 4 bases and J by 6 bases, with 9 bases of the junction left unmatched. The germline V gene has CDR1 SGHRS and CDR2 YFSETQ. The CDR3 is 15 residues long. The CDR3 DNA follows: TGCGCCAGCAGCGATGGACAGGTCGAGCCCGGGGAGCTGTTTTTT. Translated: CASSDGQVEPGELFF.

This clone is a singleton in its sample. The chain has TRBV29-1 and TRBJ2-1, with a weak D call TRBD1 (5 bases). There are 13 residues in the CDR3. CDR1 is SQVTM and CDR2 is ANQGSEA in the germline V gene. With 5 bases removed from V and 5 bases from J, the gap between germline ends came to 13 bases. The CDR3 sequence is CSVLLTDDNEQFF. CDR3 DNA: TGCAGCGTTCTATTGACAGATGACAATGAGCAGTTCTTC.

The rearrangement uses TRBV2 and TRBJ1-6; D is ambiguous. Deletions cut 3 bases from V and 8 bases from J, with 11 bases between. The CDR3 sequence is 14 residues long. Looked up from germline, CDR1 is SNHLY and CDR2 is FYNNEI. The CDR3 DNA reads TGTGCCAGCAGTGACAGGACGGGAGATTCACCCCTCCACTTT. Protein sequence: CASSDRTGDSPLHF.

V is TRBV5-1 and J is TRBJ2-7, with 10 nucleotides matching TRBD2. CDR3 size: 14 residues. Unmatched junction bases numbered 3, after V lost 6 bases and J lost 0 bases. Germline-derived CDR1 and CDR2 are SGHRS and YFSETQ. DNA of the CDR3: TGCGCCAGCAACCCTAGCGGGGGCTCCTACGAGCAGTACTTC. It is translated as CASNPSGGSYEQYF. Looking up the rest from reference TRBV5-1 and TRBJ2-7 gives the full variable domain: KAGVTQTPRYLIKTRGQQVTLSCSPISGHRSVSWYQQTPGQGLQFLFEYFSETQRNKGNFPGRFSGRQFSNSRSEMNVSTLELGDSALYLCASNPSGGSYEQYFGPGTRLTVT.

The V and J genes are TRBV5-1 and TRBJ1-2; tentatively, D is TRBD1 (5 bases). This CDR3 comprises 14 residues. V was clipped by 0 bases and J by 7 bases, with 13 bases between them. Germline CDR1 and CDR2: SGHRS and YFSETQ. The CDR3 spells CASSLAGGKRGYTF. The CDR3 region has the DNA TGCGCCAGCAGCTTGGCCGGGGGGAAGCGTGGCTACACCTTC. The variable domain in full, with the rest retrieved from reference TRBV5-1 and TRBJ1-2, is KAGVTQTPRYLIKTRGQQVTLSCSPISGHRSVSWYQQTPGQGLQFLFEYFSETQRNKGNFPGRFSGRQFSNSRSEMNVSTLELGDSALYLCASSLAGGKRGYTFGSGTRLTVV.

J is TRBJ2-3 and V is TRBV21-1; the table's D call, TRBD2, was not checked against the DNA. TRBV21-1 counts as a pseudogene. The CDR3 contains 10 residues. In nucleotides, the CDR3 is TGTGCCAGAGAGGTAGATACGCAGTATTTT. This encodes CAREVDTQYF.

CDR3 sequence reads: CASSPSWSGTTYGYTF. In DNA, the CDR3 is TGTGCCAGCAGCCCGAGTTGGAGCGGGACAACCTATGGCTACACCTTC. The chain couples TRBV5-6 to TRBJ1-2, with TRBD1 as a possible D gene (6 bases). Between the trimmed V and J ends, which lost 4 bases and 4 bases, there was a span of 20 bases. CDR1 and CDR2 from the germline V gene are SGHDT and YYEEEE. This CDR3 has 16 residues. The variable domain in full, completed from reference TRBV5-6 and TRBJ1-2, reads DAGVTQSPTHLIKTRGQQVTLRCSPKSGHDTVSWYQQALGQGPQFIFQYYEEEERQRGNFPDRFSGHQFPNYSSELNVNALLLGDSALYLCASSPSWSGTTYGYTFGSGTRLTVV.

Only one count was recorded for this clone. The chain joins TRBV13 to TRBJ2-7; the D gene is possibly TRBD1 (6 bases). The germline V gene has CDR1 PRHDT and CDR2 FYEKMQ (reference sequence). Trimming shortened V by 5 bases and J by 3 bases, and 14 bases separated the two germline ends. The CDR3 consists of 14 residues. The CDR3: CASSLPDSYYEQYF. CDR3 DNA: TGTGCCAGCAGCCTACCGGACAGTTACTACGAGCAGTACTTC. Filled out from reference TRBV13 and TRBJ2-7, the complete variable domain reads AAGVIQSPRHLIKEKRETATLKCYPIPRHDTVYWYQQGPGQDPQFLISFYEKMQSDKGSIPDRFSAQQFSDYHSELNMSSLELGDSALYFCASSLPDSYYEQYFGPGTRLTVT.

This clone was detected only once. The chain is built from TRBV2 and TRBJ2-3, with TRBD2 matching 7 bases. The CDR3 loop spans 13 amino acids. Trimming at V came to 8 bases and at J to 0 bases, leaving 2 bases not matched to a gene. The germline V gene encodes CDR1 SNHLY and CDR2 FYNNEI. The CDR3 sequence is CASSSGSTDTQYF. CDR3 nucleotides: TGTGCCAGCTCTAGCGGCAGCACAGATACGCAGTATTTT.

This clone was seen a single time. The gene calls are TRBV6-5 and TRBJ1-5; maybe TRBD1 (5 bases). With 7 bases removed from V and 7 bases from J, the gap between germline ends came to 20 bases. Germline V CDR1 and CDR2: MNHEY, SVGAGI. The CDR3 totals 15 residues. The chain's CDR3 is CASKRVGGTGQPQHF. Written as DNA, the CDR3 is TGTGCCAGCAAAAGGGTCGGAGGGACCGGCCAGCCCCAGCATTTT.

This chain joins TRBV11-2 and TRBJ1-3; D is possibly TRBD1 (5 bases). The CDR3 loop spans 15 amino acids. The V gene's germline CDR1 is SGHAT and CDR2 FQNNGV. Trimming took off 1 base at V and 2 bases at J, with 9 bases between the two ends. The CDR3 loop reads CASSLVGEAGNTIYF. The CDR3 nucleotides read TGTGCCAGCAGCTTAGTGGGGGAGGCTGGAAACACCATATATTTT.

The chain links TRBV2 to TRBJ1-2; 9 bases are shared with TRBD1. Trimming removed 8 bases from V and 2 bases from J; junction bases left unmatched: 0. CDR1 is SNHLY, CDR2 FYNNEI, per germline. This CDR3 comprises 12 residues. CDR3 sequence reads: CASGQGNYGYTF. In DNA form, the CDR3 reads TGTGCCAGCGGACAGGGGAACTATGGCTACACCTTC.

The rearrangement joins TRBV13 to TRBJ2-2; D might be TRBD1 (7 bases). The length of the CDR3 is 16 residues. The V gene's germline CDR1 is PRHDT and CDR2 FYEKMQ (reference sequence). Trimming pared 6 bases from V and 7 bases from J, leaving 21 bases between. CDR3 sequence: CASRPLGGGAGGELFF. CDR3 coding DNA: TGTGCCAGCAGGCCTTTAGGAGGGGGCGCGGGCGGGGAGCTGTTTTTT.

V is TRBV6-5 and J is TRBJ2-7, with D possibly being TRBD1 (5 bases). V was cut by 5 bases and J by 2 bases, with 13 bases left in between. This CDR3 has 14 amino acids. From germline, CDR1 is MNHEY and CDR2 SVGAGI. The CDR3 DNA follows: TGTGCCAGCAGTAATCAGGGTCCCCCCTACGAGCAGTACTTC. It is translated as CASSNQGPPYEQYF.

With respect to this clone: This sample includes further DNA sequences coding for the same CDR3. The chain employs TRBV19 and TRBJ1-5, with D possibly TRBD1 on 5 matching bases. V was clipped by 6 bases and J by 4 bases, with 13 bases between them. CDR1 is LNHDA and CDR2 is SQIVND in the germline V gene (reference sequence). The CDR3 is made up of 14 amino acids. The CDR3 loop reads CASSPTGGNQPQHF. As DNA, the CDR3 is TGTGCCAGTAGCCCTACCGGGGGGAATCAGCCCCAGCATTTT.

The rearrangement uses TRBV12-3 or TRBV12-4 and TRBJ1-4; D gene unclear. The CDR3 is 13 amino acids. Trimming removed 3 bases from V and 3 bases from J, with 5 bases in between. The CDR3 nucleotides read TGTGCCAGCAGTTTCAGCGCTAATGAAAAACTGTTTTTT. This codes for CASSFSANEKLFF.

This rearrangement joins TRBV5-6 to TRBJ1-5; 11 bases align to TRBD1. Per the germline V gene, CDR1 is SGHDT and CDR2 is YYEEEE. J gave up 3 bases and V 2 bases, and 4 bases lay outside the gene matches. CDR3 length: 16 residues. This CDR3 reads CASSFRTGGNNQPQHF. DNA of the CDR3: TGTGCCAGCAGCTTCCGGACAGGGGGCAACAATCAGCCCCAGCATTTT.

The chain is built from TRBV29-1 and TRBJ1-1; 9 bases line up with TRBD1. The junction had 6 bases not matched to a gene; V was cut back by 7 bases and J by 0 bases. The CDR3 spans 14 residues. Germline loops: CDR1 SQVTM, CDR2 ANQGSEA. This CDR3 reads CSAIRDRVNTEAFF. CDR3 in DNA: TGCAGCGCCATCCGGGACAGGGTGAACACTGAAGCTTTCTTT.